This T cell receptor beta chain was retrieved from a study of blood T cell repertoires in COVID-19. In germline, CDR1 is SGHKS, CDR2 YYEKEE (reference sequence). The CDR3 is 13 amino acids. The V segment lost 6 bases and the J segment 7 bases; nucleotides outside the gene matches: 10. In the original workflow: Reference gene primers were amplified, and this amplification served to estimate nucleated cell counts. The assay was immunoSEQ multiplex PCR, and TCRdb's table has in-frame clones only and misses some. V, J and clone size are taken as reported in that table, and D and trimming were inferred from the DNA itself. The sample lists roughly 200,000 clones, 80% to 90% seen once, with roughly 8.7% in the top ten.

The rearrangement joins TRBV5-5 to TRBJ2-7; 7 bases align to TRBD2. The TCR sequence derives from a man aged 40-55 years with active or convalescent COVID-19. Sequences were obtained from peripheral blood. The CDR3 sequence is CASTPREQGEQYF. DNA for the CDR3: TGTGCCAGCACCCCGCGGGAGCAGGGTGAGCAGTACTTC.